Below, one TCR beta chain is given with its context. Its antigen is currently unknown. Unstimulated naive, memory, effector memory and TEMRA subsets were subjected to sequencing in three donor pairs. These data originate in a study of siplizumab effects on memory and regulatory T cells. Study conclusions and caveats: Unstimulated subsets accounted for the mapping of only a minor share of the clones that were alloreactive. The naive T cell population seemed more diverse than memory cells and seemed a major contributor to the alloresponse. Suppressive activity of Tregs proliferating in siplizumab cultures remained unconfirmed.

V dropped 0 bases and J dropped 3 bases, with 7 bases sitting between them. The CDR3 is 14 amino acids. The germline CDR1 and CDR2 sequences are MGHRA and YSYEKL. The assay was immunoSEQ multiplex PCR, and TCRdb's table has in-frame clones only and misses some. The sample records about 64,000 clones, roughly 96% being singletons. The genes are TRBV4-1 and TRBJ2-3, with D perhaps matching TRBD1 (5 bases). The sequenced sample consisted of naive CD8+ T cells sorted from blood. This clonotype was sampled from a human donor in good health. The CDR3: CASSQDRQTDTQYF. The DNA for the CDR3 is TGCGCCAGCAGCCAAGATCGACAGACAGATACGCAGTATTTT.